Listed below are T cell receptor beta chains from one sample, sequenced in a study of T cell changes during pregnancy in multiple sclerosis. Clones were sequenced by immunoSEQ multiplex PCR, and TCRdb holds only the in-frame ones, with some missing. This repertoire shows approximately 60,000 clones, about nine tenths found once; its top ten account for less than 3%. The sample was peripheral blood, taken in the second trimester of pregnancy. The receptor source for this set is a female donor in good health, enrolled as a control in a pregnancy study. Both conserved end residues are part of each CDR3. D genes are given only for firm matches. Only some rows state a clone size, as once, few, many or a class for expanded clones.

j_call v_call clone_size d_call cdr3_nt cdr3_aa
TRBJ2-4 TRBV9 - - TGTGCCAGCAGCGTCGTAAGGTCCTTCCTAGCGCGAGGGCAGTACTTC CASSVVRSFLARGQYF
TRBJ1-5 TRBV27 few - TGTGCCAGCAGTACGGCGGGCGGGGACAATCAGCCCCAGCATTTT CASSTAGGDNQPQHF
TRBJ2-3 TRBV19 - - TGTGCCAGCTGGGGGGGCCGCGGAGATACGCAGTATTTT CASWGGRGDTQYF
TRBJ2-3 TRBV5-1 - - TGCGCCAGCAGCTTGGCCGGGGGTAGTTTGACAGATACGCAGTATTTT CASSLAGGSLTDTQYF
TRBJ2-7 TRBV10-2 - - TGCGCCAGCAGTGTTGGCCTTCCCTACGAGCAGTACTTC CASSVGLPYEQYF
TRBJ2-7 TRBV6-5 - - TGTGCCAGCAGTTACTCGAGTACGCGGGAGCAGTACTTC CASSYSSTREQYF
TRBJ2-7 TRBV2 - TRBD2 TGTGCTACCGACGGGACTAGCGGTTCCTACGAGCAGTACTTC CATDGTSGSYEQYF
TRBJ2-5 TRBV7-2 - - TGTGCCAGCAGCTTAGGACGGATTAGCAGCCAAGAGACCCAGTACTTC CASSLGRISSQETQYF
TRBJ2-1 TRBV7-8 once TRBD2 TGTGCCAGCAGCCCCCCAGCGGGATCTTTCTACAATGAGCAGTTCTTC CASSPPAGSFYNEQFF
TRBJ2-3 TRBV19 - TRBD1 TGTGCCAGTATACCGGGACAGGGAACTAGCGGCACAGATACGCAGTATTTT CASIPGQGTSGTDTQYF
TRBJ2-1 TRBV10-3 - - TGTGCCATCAGCGCGATAGCCTTCAATGAGCAGTTCTTC CAISAIAFNEQFF
TRBJ1-1 TRBV7-6 - - TGTGCCAGCAGCTTCGACACCAACACTGAAGCTTTCTTT CASSFDTNTEAFF
TRBJ2-5 TRBV9 - TRBD2 TGTGCCAGCAGCGTAGCGGGGGGGGTTAGCCAAGAGACCCAGTACTTC CASSVAGGVSQETQYF
TRBJ2-7 TRBV18 - TRBD1 TGTGCCAGCTCACCAGACAGGGACGGGGACGAGCAGTACTTC CASSPDRDGDEQYF
TRBJ2-2 TRBV7-9 - TRBD1 TGTGCCAGCAGATGGGACAGCTCCACCGGGGAGCTGTTTTTT CASRWDSSTGELFF
TRBJ2-7 TRBV2 - TRBD1 TGTGCCAGCAATGGACAGGCCGAAACGGGGTACGAGCAGTACTTC CASNGQAETGYEQYF
TRBJ2-1 TRBV2 - TRBD1 TGTGCCAGCAGGCCCAGGGGGCGAGGCGATGAGCAGTTCTTC CASRPRGRGDEQFF
TRBJ1-5 TRBV5-8 - TRBD1 TGTGCCAGCAGCTCACCGGGACAGGGTGATCAGCCCCAGCATTTT CASSSPGQGDQPQHF
TRBJ2-5 TRBV6-6 - - TGTGCCAGCAGTCAGGAGGGCGAAGGTGAGACCCAGTACTTC CASSQEGEGETQYF
TRBJ2-5 TRBV10-2 - TRBD2 TGCGCCAGCAGTGGGGGACTAGCGGGAGGAGAGACCCAGTACTTC CASSGGLAGGETQYF